Following are 23 T cell receptor beta chains from one sample sequenced in a study of T cells in Graves' hyperthyroidism and ophthalmopathy. Amplified regions were TCR beta CDR3 sequences from RNA transcripts. HTBI primers were employed in a first-round RT-PCR of the TCR CDR3. TCRdb ran MiXCR on the multiplex PCR reads and lists one entry per CDR3 protein. The profile shows hundreds of thousands of distinct CDR3 sequences, about a fifth of them singletons. Material: blood. All receptors derive from a man younger than 40 with Graves' ophthalmopathy.

This clonotype was counted ten times or more. The chain is built from TRBV18 and TRBJ2-3; D is ambiguous. The CDR3 has 13 amino acids. The V end was cut by 3 bases, the J end by 2 bases, with 6 bases between. Germline values: CDR1 KGHSH, CDR2 LQKENI. The CDR3 sequence: CASSPGHTDTQYF. The CDR3 DNA follows: TGTGCCAGCTCACCGGGTCACACAGATACGCAGTATTTT.

The chain employs TRBV7-9 and TRBJ1-1; possible D gene TRBD1, 5 bases. CDR1 SEHNR and CDR2 FQNEAQ come from the germline V gene (reference sequence). V was clipped by 8 bases and J by 6 bases, with 10 bases between them. This CDR3 is built from 11 residues. CDR3 loop: CASYIGAEAFF. The CDR3 DNA sequence: TGTGCCAGCTACATAGGGGCTGAAGCTTTCTTT.

The chain recombines TRBV25-1 with TRBJ1-1; D unresolved. Germline CDR1 is MGHDK and CDR2 is SYGVNS. The CDR3 spans 13 residues. The V end lost 6 bases, the J end lost 4 bases, and 12 bases lay between the germline ends. CDR3 in DNA: TGTGCCAGCAGCGCAGAGGGCGGCACTGAAGCTTTCTTT. Translated: CASSAEGGTEAFF.

The V call is TRBV19, the J call TRBJ2-7; 11 nucleotides agree with TRBD2. Germline V gives CDR1 LNHDA, CDR2 SQIVND (reference sequence). V trimming: 3 bases; J trimming: 5 bases; junction bases outside the gene matches: 6. The CDR3 loop spans 15 amino acids. CDR3 coding DNA: TGTGCCAGTAGTATCGCTAGCGGGAGGAAAAACGAGCAGTACTTC. This sequence encodes CASSIASGRKNEQYF.

The CDR3 DNA sequence: TGCGCCAGCAGCTTTATTCTAGCGGGGAGCACAGATACGCAGTATTTT. As protein: CASSFILAGSTDTQYF. The chain recombines TRBV5-1 with TRBJ2-3, with 9 nucleotides matching TRBD2. This CDR3 has 16 residues. V shed 2 bases and J 0 bases; nucleotides not matched to a gene: 4. Germline CDR1 SGHRS, CDR2 YFSETQ.

There are a few counts of this clonotype. This chain connects TRBV28 to TRBJ2-4; 8 bases map to TRBD2. Trimming cost V 3 bases and J 5 bases; bases outside gene matches: 3. Germline V gene sequence: CDR1 MDHEN, CDR2 SYDVKM. The CDR3 sequence is 14 residues long. In DNA, the CDR3 is TGTGCCAGCAGTTTCGCGGGAGGAGAAAACATTCAGTACTTC. This translates into CASSFAGGENIQYF.

This clonotype was detected a few times. The chain joins TRBV18 to TRBJ2-1; unclear D gene. CDR3 size: 19 residues. Germline CDR1 and CDR2: KGHSH and LQKENI. Trimming left V 4 bases short and J 3 bases short, with 25 bases between. CDR3 sequence: CASSLNRGEVPSVYNEQFF. CDR3 nucleotide sequence: TGTGCCAGCTCACTTAATCGCGGCGAGGTCCCTTCGGTCTACAATGAGCAGTTCTTC.

The V gene is TRBV29-1, the J gene TRBJ2-5, with D uncertain. This CDR3 contains 13 residues. V was cut by 2 bases and J by 2 bases, with 9 bases left in between. Germline CDR1 reads SQVTM; CDR2 reads ANQGSEA. The CDR3, as DNA: TGCAGCGTTGAACTGGGGAATCAAGAGACCCAGTACTTC. Translating gives CSVELGNQETQYF.

V is TRBV5-5 and J is TRBJ1-2; the match to TRBD1 covers 11 bases. CDR3 length: 22 amino acids. In germline, CDR1 is SGHKS, CDR2 YYEKEE (reference sequence). The junction had 26 bases not matched to a gene; V was cut back by 5 bases and J by 2 bases. CDR3 bases: TGTGCCAGCAGATGTTGCGAGGGGACAGGGGGTCGAACTTCGAATATGAACTATGGCTACACCTTC. Its protein is CASRCCEGTGGRTSNMNYGYTF.

V usage is TRBV6-1 and J usage is TRBJ1-5; possibly TRBD1 for D (6 bases). The CDR3 consists of 15 residues. CDR1 is MNHNS and CDR2 is SASEGT in the germline V gene. The ends were cut back, 1 base at V and 2 bases at J, with 9 bases in the middle. The CDR3 bases are TGTGCCAGCAGTGAAGGGGACACGCGCAATCAGCCCCAGCATTTT. It yields the protein CASSEGDTRNQPQHF.

This chain uses TRBV19 with TRBJ2-1, with 9 bases aligning to TRBD1. The CDR3 length is 15 residues. With 5 bases clipped from V and 4 bases from J, the junction kept 6 bases outside the gene matches. CDR1 is LNHDA, CDR2 SQIVND, per germline (reference sequence). Here the CDR3 DNA reads TGTGCCAGTAGTTCGACAGGGGGTCTGTACAATGAGCAGTTCTTC. Encoded protein: CASSSTGGLYNEQFF.

This chain joins TRBV20-1 and TRBJ2-1, with TRBD2 matching over 8 bases. The J segment lost 4 bases and the V segment lost 0 bases, leaving 8 bases of the junction unmatched. The CDR3 spans 16 residues. Per germline, CDR1 DFQATT and CDR2 SNEGSKA (reference sequence). CDR3 in amino acids: CSARDRSSGVYNEQFF. The CDR3 DNA is TGCAGTGCTAGAGATCGGAGTAGCGGGGTTTACAATGAGCAGTTCTTC.

This clonotype was detected only a few times. The J gene is TRBJ2-7, the V gene TRBV28; no clear D. The V end was cut by 5 bases, the J end by 7 bases, with 9 bases between. This CDR3 contains 11 residues. CDR1 and CDR2 from the germline V gene are MDHEN and SYDVKM. The CDR3 nucleotides read TGTGCCAGCAGTCCGGCGTGGGAGCAGTACTTC. It translates to CASSPAWEQYF.

This chain uses TRBV5-1 with TRBJ2-1, with TRBD2 identical over 10 bases. The CDR3 runs to 17 residues. V was pared by 4 bases and J by 3 bases, with 10 bases of the junction left unmatched. Germline CDR1 SGHRS, CDR2 YFSETQ. In nucleotides, the CDR3 is TGCGCCAGCAGCCGAGCGGGAGGGCCGTCGCACTACAATGAGCAGTTCTTC. Protein: CASSRAGGPSHYNEQFF.

This clonotype occurred a few times. The V and J genes are TRBV6-1 and TRBJ2-1; the match to TRBD1 covers 7 bases. The CDR3 length is 14 residues. V gave up 4 bases and J gave up 8 bases; unmatched junction bases: 8. Per the germline V gene, CDR1 is MNHNS and CDR2 is SASEGT. Here the CDR3 reads CASSVTGVWDEQFF. Here the CDR3 DNA reads TGTGCCAGCAGTGTCACAGGGGTTTGGGATGAGCAGTTCTTC.

This clonotype was seen many times. The chain carries TRBV7-2 and TRBJ1-4; TRBD1 agrees at 8 bases. The V gene end was trimmed by 5 bases and the J gene end by 5 bases; junction bases not matched to a gene: 7. CDR1 and CDR2 (germline): SGHTA, FQGNSA. This CDR3 is built from 15 residues. CDR3 nucleotides: TGTGCCAGCAGCCCGTGGACAGGGATAAATGAAAAACTGTTTTTT. Translation: CASSPWTGINEKLFF.

The V call is TRBV25-1, the J call TRBJ2-3; D tentatively fits TRBD1 or TRBD2 (5 bases each). CDR3 length equals 16 residues. V was shortened by 6 bases and J by 4 bases, with 20 bases between the two germline ends. CDR1 is MGHDK and CDR2 is SYGVNS in the germline V gene. CDR3 bases: TGTGCCAGCAGCTCTGGGGACGATGGAGACGCAGATACGCAGTATTTT. Its translation is CASSSGDDGDADTQYF. The full variable domain, with the rest looked up from reference TRBV25-1 and TRBJ2-3, is EADIYQTPRYLVIGTGKKITLECSQTMGHDKMYWYQQDPGMELHLIHYSYGVNSTEKGDLSSESTVSRIRTEHFPLTLESARPSHTSQYLCASSSGDDGDADTQYFGPGTRLTVL.

Comment on this clonotype: The junction shows a germline mismatch at one end, possibly a read error. V is TRBV24-1 and J is TRBJ2-1; tentatively, D is TRBD1 (6 bases). CDR1 and CDR2 (germline): KGHDR, SFDVKD. This CDR3 contains 11 residues. CDR3 sequence: CATQGYSEQFF. The CDR3 DNA reads as TGTGCCACCCAGGGGTACAGTGAGCAGTTCTTC.

This clonotype came up many times. The V call is TRBV11-2, the J call TRBJ2-3, with D perhaps matching TRBD2 (5 bases). The CDR3 covers 15 residues. V was trimmed by 0 bases and J by 0 bases, leaving 7 bases between them. Germline CDR1 is SGHAT and CDR2 is FQNNGV. The CDR3 spells CASSLDSGSTDTQYF. CDR3 DNA sequence: TGTGCCAGCAGCTTAGACAGCGGAAGCACAGATACGCAGTATTTT.

This clonotype was seen repeatedly, ten times or more. The rearrangement joins TRBV11-1 to TRBJ2-2; D call uncertain. Germline CDR1 SGHAT, CDR2 FQDESV (reference sequence). V dropped 3 bases and J dropped 6 bases, with 11 bases sitting between them. The CDR3 totals 14 residues. The CDR3 here is CASSFNPSPGELFF. The CDR3 DNA is TGTGCCAGCAGCTTCAATCCCTCCCCCGGGGAGCTGTTTTTT.

The chain recombines TRBV11-2 with TRBJ2-1, with D unclear. Trimming cost V 0 bases and J 0 bases, with 9 bases left between them. The germline V gene encodes CDR1 SGHAT and CDR2 FQNNGV. This CDR3 is built from 16 residues. The CDR3 region is CASSLEGKDSYNEQFF. The CDR3 DNA sequence: TGTGCCAGCAGCTTAGAGGGGAAAGACTCCTACAATGAGCAGTTCTTC.

This chain joins TRBV6-2 or TRBV6-3 and TRBJ2-3; 12 nucleotides align to TRBD2. The germline V gene encodes CDR1 MNHEY and CDR2 SVGEGT. V gave up 4 bases and J gave up 3 bases; unmatched junction bases: 5. This CDR3 has 16 amino acids. The CDR3 DNA sequence: TGTGCCAGCAGTTCAACTAGCGGGAGGTCAACAGATACGCAGTATTTT. This encodes CASSSTSGRSTDTQYF.

At least ten counts were recorded for this clonotype. This chain joins TRBV28 and TRBJ1-1; D may be TRBD1 (5 bases). The germline V gene has CDR1 MDHEN and CDR2 SYDVKM. V lost 8 bases and J lost 0, with 13 bases in between. The CDR3 spans 14 residues. This chain's CDR3 is CASRIGTVNTEAFF. The CDR3 DNA sequence: TGTGCCAGCCGTATCGGGACGGTGAACACTGAAGCTTTCTTT.